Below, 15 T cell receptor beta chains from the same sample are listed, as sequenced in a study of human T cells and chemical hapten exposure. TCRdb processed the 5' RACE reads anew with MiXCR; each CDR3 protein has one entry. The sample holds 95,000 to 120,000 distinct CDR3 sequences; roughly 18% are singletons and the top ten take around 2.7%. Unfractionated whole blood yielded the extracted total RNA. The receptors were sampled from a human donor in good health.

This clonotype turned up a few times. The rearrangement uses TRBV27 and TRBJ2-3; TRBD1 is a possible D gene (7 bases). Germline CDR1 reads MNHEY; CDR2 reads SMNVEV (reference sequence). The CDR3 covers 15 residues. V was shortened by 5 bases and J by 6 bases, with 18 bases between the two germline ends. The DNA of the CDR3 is TGTGCCAGCAGTCCCCGGCAGCCAGGGGGGGATACGCAGTATTTT. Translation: CASSPRQPGGDTQYF.

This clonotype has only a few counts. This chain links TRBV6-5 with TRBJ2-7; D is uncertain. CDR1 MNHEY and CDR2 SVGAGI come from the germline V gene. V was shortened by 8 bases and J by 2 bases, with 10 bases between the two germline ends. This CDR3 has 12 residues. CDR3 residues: CASSGSTYEQYF. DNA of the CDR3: TGTGCCAGCTCCGGGTCTACCTACGAGCAGTACTTC.

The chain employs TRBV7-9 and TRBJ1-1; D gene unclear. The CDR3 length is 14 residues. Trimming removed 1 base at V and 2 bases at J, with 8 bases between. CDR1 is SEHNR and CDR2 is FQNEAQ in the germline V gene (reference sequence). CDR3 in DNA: TGTGCCAGCAGCTTAGTGGGTACTAACACTGAAGCTTTCTTT. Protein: CASSLVGTNTEAFF.

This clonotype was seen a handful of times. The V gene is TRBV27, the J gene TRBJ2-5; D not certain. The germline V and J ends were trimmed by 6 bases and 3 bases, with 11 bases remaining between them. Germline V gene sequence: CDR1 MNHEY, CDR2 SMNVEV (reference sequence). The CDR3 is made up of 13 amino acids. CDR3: CASSLRRKETQYF. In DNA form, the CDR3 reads TGTGCCAGCAGCCTAAGACGCAAAGAGACCCAGTACTTC.

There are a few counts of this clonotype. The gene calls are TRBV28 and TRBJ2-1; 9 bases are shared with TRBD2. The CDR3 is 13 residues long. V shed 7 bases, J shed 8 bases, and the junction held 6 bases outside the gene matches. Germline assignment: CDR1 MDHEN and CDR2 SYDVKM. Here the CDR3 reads CASTLAGLDEQFF. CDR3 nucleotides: TGTGCCAGCACACTAGCGGGTTTGGATGAGCAGTTCTTC. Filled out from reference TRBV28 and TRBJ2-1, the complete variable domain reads DVKVTQSSRYLVKRTGEKVFLECVQDMDHENMFWYRQDPGLGLRLIYFSYDVKMKEKGDIPEGYSVSREKKERFSLILESASTNQTSMYLCASTLAGLDEQFFGPGTRLTVL.

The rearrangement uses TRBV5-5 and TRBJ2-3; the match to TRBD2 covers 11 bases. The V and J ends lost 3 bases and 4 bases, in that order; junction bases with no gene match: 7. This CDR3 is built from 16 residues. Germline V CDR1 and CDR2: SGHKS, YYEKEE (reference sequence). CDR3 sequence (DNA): TGTGCCAGCAGCTCATTACTAGCGGGAGCCTCAGATACGCAGTATTTT. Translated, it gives CASSSLLAGASDTQYF.

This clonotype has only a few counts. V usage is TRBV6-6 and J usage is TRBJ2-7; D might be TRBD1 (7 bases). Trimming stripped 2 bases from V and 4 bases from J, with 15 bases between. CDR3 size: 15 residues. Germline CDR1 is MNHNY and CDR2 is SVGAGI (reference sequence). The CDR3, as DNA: TGTGCCAGCAGTTACGGCGGGGACAGAACATACGAGCAGTACTTC. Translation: CASSYGGDRTYEQYF.

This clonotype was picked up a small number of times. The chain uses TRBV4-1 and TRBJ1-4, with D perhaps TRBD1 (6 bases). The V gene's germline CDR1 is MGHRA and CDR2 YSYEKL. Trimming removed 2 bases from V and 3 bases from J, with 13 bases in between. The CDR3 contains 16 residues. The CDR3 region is CASSQTDSGANEKLFF. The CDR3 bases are TGCGCCAGCAGCCAAACCGACTCAGGGGCTAATGAAAAACTGTTTTTT.

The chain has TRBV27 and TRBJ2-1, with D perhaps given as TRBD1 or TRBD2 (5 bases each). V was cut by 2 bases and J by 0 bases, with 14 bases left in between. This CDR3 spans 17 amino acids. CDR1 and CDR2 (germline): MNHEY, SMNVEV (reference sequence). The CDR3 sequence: CASSLRGEPSSYNEQFF. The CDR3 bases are TGTGCCAGCAGTTTAAGGGGAGAGCCTAGCTCCTACAATGAGCAGTTCTTC.

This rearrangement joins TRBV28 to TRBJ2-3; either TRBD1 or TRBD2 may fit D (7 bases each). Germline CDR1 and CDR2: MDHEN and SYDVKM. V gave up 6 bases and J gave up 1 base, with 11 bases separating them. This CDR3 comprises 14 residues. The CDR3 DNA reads TGTGCCAGCAGCAGGGGGGGGGGCACAGATACGCAGTATTTT. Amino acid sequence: CASSRGGGTDTQYF. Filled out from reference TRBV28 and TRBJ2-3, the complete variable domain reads DVKVTQSSRYLVKRTGEKVFLECVQDMDHENMFWYRQDPGLGLRLIYFSYDVKMKEKGDIPEGYSVSREKKERFSLILESASTNQTSMYLCASSRGGGTDTQYFGPGTRLTVL.

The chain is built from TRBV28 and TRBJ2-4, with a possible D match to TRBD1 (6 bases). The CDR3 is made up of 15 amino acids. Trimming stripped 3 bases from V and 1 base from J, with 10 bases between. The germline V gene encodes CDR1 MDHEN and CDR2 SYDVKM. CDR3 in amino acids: CASSFGQGAKNIQYF. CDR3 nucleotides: TGTGCCAGCAGTTTTGGGCAGGGGGCCAAAAACATTCAGTACTTC.

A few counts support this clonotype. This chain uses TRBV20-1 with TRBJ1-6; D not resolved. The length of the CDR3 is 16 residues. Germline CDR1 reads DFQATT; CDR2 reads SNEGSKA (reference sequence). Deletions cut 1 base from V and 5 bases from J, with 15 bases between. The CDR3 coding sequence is TGCAGTGCTAGAGGGCGCGAGGGAGTAAATAATTCACCCCTCCACTTT. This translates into CSARGREGVNNSPLHF.

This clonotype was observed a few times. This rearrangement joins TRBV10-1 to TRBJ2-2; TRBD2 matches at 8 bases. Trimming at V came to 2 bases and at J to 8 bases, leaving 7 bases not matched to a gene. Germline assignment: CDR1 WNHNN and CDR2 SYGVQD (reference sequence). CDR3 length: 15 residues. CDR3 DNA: TGCGCCAGCAGTGAGCCAGCGGGAGTCGTGGGGGAGCTGTTTTTT. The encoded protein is CASSEPAGVVGELFF.

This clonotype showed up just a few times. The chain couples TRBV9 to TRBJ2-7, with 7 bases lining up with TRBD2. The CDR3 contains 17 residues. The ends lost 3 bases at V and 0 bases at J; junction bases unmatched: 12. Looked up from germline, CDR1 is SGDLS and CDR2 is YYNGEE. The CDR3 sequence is CASSAGMLAAFSYEQYF. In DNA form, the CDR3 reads TGTGCCAGCAGCGCGGGGATGCTAGCGGCGTTCTCCTACGAGCAGTACTTC.

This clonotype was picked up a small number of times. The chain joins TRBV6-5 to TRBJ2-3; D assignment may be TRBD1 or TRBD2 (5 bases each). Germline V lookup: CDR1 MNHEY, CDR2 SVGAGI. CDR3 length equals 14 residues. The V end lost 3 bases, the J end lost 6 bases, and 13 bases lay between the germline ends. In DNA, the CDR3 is TGTGCCAGCAGTTATGGGGGAGTAGCGGATACGCAGTATTTT. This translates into CASSYGGVADTQYF.